The clone carrying this TCR beta chain has just a few counts. The data were obtained in a study of blood T cell repertoires in COVID-19. Study summary: COVID-19 samples from acute and convalescent phases originated in the United States, Italy and Spain. From T cells, B-cell-depleted T cells, or PBMCs came the material, which was cDNA or gDNA.

It was during active infection that Seattle patients were enrolled and then longitudinally followed. In the original workflow: Using reference gene primer amplification, nucleated cell counts were estimated. Some clones are missing from TCRdb's copy, which holds only in-frame ones; the method was immunoSEQ multiplex PCR. V, J and clone size are taken as reported in that table, and D and trimming were inferred from the DNA itself. The sample carries tens of thousands of clones, 75% to 85% recorded once. Germline CDR1 SEHNR, CDR2 FQNEAQ (reference sequence). The ends lost 5 bases at V and 5 bases at J; junction bases unmatched: 9. This CDR3 spans 14 amino acids.

Sample: peripheral blood. The receptor was isolated from a man aged 60 to 69 with COVID-19, enrolled during active disease. V usage is TRBV7-9 and J usage is TRBJ2-7; 7 nucleotides align to TRBD2. The CDR3 sequence: CASSAPGGVNEQYF. In DNA, the CDR3 is TGTGCCAGCAGCGCCCCGGGGGGAGTAAACGAGCAGTACTTC.